A selection of T cell receptor beta chains follows, all from one sample in a study of blood T cells in healthy people across ages. One entry per CDR3 protein results from TCRdb running MiXCR on the 5' RACE reads. The repertoire holds 1,500,000 or so distinct CDR3 sequences, with 35% to 45% as singletons. Material for sequencing was blood. The receptor set was obtained from a woman under 30 in good health. Both conserved end residues are part of each CDR3. The D gene is left open where the match is weak. Clone sizes are given selectively: once, few, many, or a class where the clone is expanded.

TRBV4-3	NA	TRBJ1-1	NA	TGCGCCAGCAGCCAAGATCCCCAGAACACTGAAGCTTTCTTT	CASSQDPQNTEAFF
TRBV27	TRBD2	TRBJ2-3	few	TGTGCCAGCAGCGCTTCTAGCGGGAGAGATACGCAGTATTTT	CASSASSGRDTQYF
TRBV6-2/TRBV6-3	NA	TRBJ2-3	NA	TGTGCCAGCGGGACACTGCTTGGCACAGATACGCAGTATTTT	CASGTLLGTDTQYF
TRBV10-3	NA	TRBJ2-3	NA	TGTGCCATCAGTGTGAGCGGGTGGGGAGCAGATACGCAGTATTTT	CAISVSGWGADTQYF
TRBV9	NA	TRBJ2-1	NA	TGTGCCAGCAGCGCCGAGGGGGTACAGGGCGATGAGCAGTTCTTC	CASSAEGVQGDEQFF
TRBV13	NA	TRBJ2-3	NA	TGTGCCAGCAGCTTGGAAATGTTCACAGATACGCAGTATTTT	CASSLEMFTDTQYF
TRBV15	NA	TRBJ1-5	NA	TGTGCCACCAGCACCAGGGTGGACCTGCCCCAGCATTTT	CATSTRVDLPQHF
TRBV27	TRBD1	TRBJ2-1	NA	TGTGCCAGCAGTTTACACGACAGGGTTGCATTTCTCAATGAGCAGTTCTTC	CASSLHDRVAFLNEQFF
TRBV20-1	NA	TRBJ1-1	NA	TGCAGTGCCGAGGATAGAGGGGAAAACACTGAAGCTTTCTTT	CSAEDRGENTEAFF
TRBV20-1	TRBD2	TRBJ2-1	NA	TGCAGTGCTAGGTCGCCTAGCGGAGACTTCAATGAGCAGTTCTTC	CSARSPSGDFNEQFF
TRBV20-1	NA	TRBJ2-1	few	TGCAGTGCTGGAAGGGACTCATACAATGAGCAGTTCTTC	CSAGRDSYNEQFF
TRBV6-1	NA	TRBJ1-5	few	TGTGCCAGCACCCCCTATGTCAATCAGCCCCAGCATTTT	CASTPYVNQPQHF
TRBV27	TRBD1	TRBJ1-2	many	TGTGCCAGCAGGGTGACAGGGGGGCCCTATGGCTACACCTTC	CASRVTGGPYGYTF
TRBV29-1	NA	TRBJ2-3	NA	TGCAGCGTTGAAGATCATGAGACTAGATCCCTCGATACGCAGTATTTT	CSVEDHETRSLDTQYF
TRBV6-1	NA	TRBJ2-6	NA	TGTGCCAGCAGCGAGGGTACAGGCTCTGGGGCCAACGTCCTGACTTTC	CASSEGTGSGANVLTF
TRBV7-2	TRBD1	TRBJ2-5	NA	TGTGCCAGCAGCTCTCGGACAGGGCCGTGGGAGCAGTACTTC	CASSSRTGPWEQYF
TRBV7-2	NA	TRBJ2-7	few	TGTGCCAGCAGCTTAGTAGGGGGGGTCCCCTACGAGCAGTACTTC	CASSLVGGVPYEQYF
TRBV30	NA	TRBJ1-1	NA	TGTGCCTGGAGTCCCGTTCAGAACACTGAAGCTTTCTTT	CAWSPVQNTEAFF
TRBV6-2/TRBV6-3	NA	TRBJ2-7	many	TGTGCCAGCAGTTACTCGTCCGAGCAGTACTTC	CASSYSSEQYF
TRBV6-1	TRBD2	TRBJ2-1	NA	TGTGCCAGCAGTCCCTTAGCGGGAGGCAACTCCTACAATGAGCAGTTCTTC	CASSPLAGGNSYNEQFF
TRBV3-1	NA	TRBJ2-5	few	TGTGCCAGCAGCCAGACGAAAGAGACCCAGTACTTC	CASSQTKETQYF
TRBV12-3/TRBV12-4	TRBD2	TRBJ2-7	NA	TGCGCCAGCAGCCCACGGGGACTAGCGGACAATGAGCAGTACTTC	CASSPRGLADNEQYF
TRBV6-2/TRBV6-3	TRBD1	TRBJ2-3	many	TGTGCCAGCGCGACAGGGGAGAAAGATACGCAGTATTTT	CASATGEKDTQYF
TRBV29-1	NA	TRBJ2-7	few	TGCAGCGTTGGGGGACATTTCTCCTACGAGCAGTACTTC	CSVGGHFSYEQYF
TRBV6-6	NA	TRBJ2-1	few	TGTGCCAGCAGCGATCGGGCTCGACCGTACAATGAGCAGTTCTTC	CASSDRARPYNEQFF
TRBV29-1	NA	TRBJ2-2	NA	TGCAGCGTAATCAGGGAGAACACCGGGGAGCTGTTTTTT	CSVIRENTGELFF
TRBV29-1	NA	TRBJ1-1	few	TGCAGCGTTTTTACAACACGGGACACTGAAGCTTTCTTT	CSVFTTRDTEAFF
TRBV7-9	NA	TRBJ2-1	few	TGTGCCAGCAGCTGGGCTACCTACAATGAGCAGTTCTTC	CASSWATYNEQFF
TRBV25-1	TRBD1	TRBJ1-2	NA	TGTGCCAGCAGTGCCTCCGGACAGGGAAGGGATGGCTACACCTTC	CASSASGQGRDGYTF
TRBV4-2	NA	TRBJ2-3	few	TGTGCCAGCAGCCAAGATCCGGTCAGGGCAGATACGCAGTATTTT	CASSQDPVRADTQYF
TRBV3-1	NA	TRBJ1-2	few	TGTGCCAGCAGCCAAGATGCCCAGGGTGGCTACACCTTC	CASSQDAQGGYTF
TRBV4-3	TRBD2	TRBJ2-5	NA	TGCGCCAGCAGGGACAGACTAGCGGGTCAAGAGACCCAGTACTTC	CASRDRLAGQETQYF
TRBV12-3/TRBV12-4	TRBD2	TRBJ2-1	NA	TGTGCCGGCAGTTTAATCCGCGGGGGGGGAATCTACAATGAGCAGTTCTTC	CAGSLIRGGGIYNEQFF
TRBV4-3	TRBD2	TRBJ2-3	NA	TGCGCCAGCAGCCAAGAGGTGATTGCGGGGGGCTGGATTGCGCAGTATTTT	CASSQEVIAGGWIAQYF
TRBV20-1	TRBD2	TRBJ2-7	NA	TGCAGTGCCCACGAGGAGACTAGCGGGTTCGAGGAGTACTTC	CSAHEETSGFEEYF
TRBV28	TRBD2	TRBJ2-1	NA	TGTGCCAGCAGTTTTGGGGGACTAGCGGGAGGGTCCTACAATGAGCAGTTCTTC	CASSFGGLAGGSYNEQFF
TRBV7-9	NA	TRBJ1-1	NA	TGTGCCAACAGCTTACCGGTACTGAACACTGAAGCTTTCTTT	CANSLPVLNTEAFF
TRBV6-2/TRBV6-3	NA	TRBJ2-1	NA	TGTGCCAGCAGTTACACAGGGTTAAGCAATGAGCAGTTCTTC	CASSYTGLSNEQFF
TRBV20-1	TRBD1	TRBJ2-2	NA	TGCAGTGCTAGAGATCAGGGGACAGGAGACACCGGGGAGCTGTTTTTT	CSARDQGTGDTGELFF
TRBV7-9	NA	TRBJ1-2	NA	TGTGTCCTCCGGGACACCTCTCAGAACTATAGCTACACCTTC	CVLRDTSQNYSYTF
TRBV5-1	NA	TRBJ2-7	NA	TGCGCCAGCAGCTCGGACTATATCGAGCAGTACTTC	CASSSDYIEQYF
TRBV29-1	NA	TRBJ1-2	NA	TGCAGCGTCTCGGGCTTCTCGGATATTTTTCATGGCTACACCTTC	CSVSGFSDIFHGYTF
TRBV13	NA	TRBJ2-7	NA	TGTGCCAGCAGTTATGGACTGTTCCGCTCCTACGAGCAGTACTTC	CASSYGLFRSYEQYF
TRBV7-3	NA	TRBJ2-2	NA	TGTGCCAGCAGCTTAGAATCGAGGCTTAACACCGGGGAGCTGTTTTTT	CASSLESRLNTGELFF
TRBV12-3/TRBV12-4	TRBD1	TRBJ1-1	NA	TGTACCAGCAGTTTAGGGGGCGGCACTGAAGCTTTCTTT	CTSSLGGGTEAFF
TRBV7-3	NA	TRBJ2-1	few	TGTGCCAGCAGCCTCCTCGGTCCGGTTGGCAATGAGCAGTTCTTC	CASSLLGPVGNEQFF
TRBV5-1	TRBD1	TRBJ1-4	NA	TGCGCCAGCAGCCGAGGACAGGGGTTGGTCACAACTAATGAAAAACTGTTTTTT	CASSRGQGLVTTNEKLFF
TRBV14	NA	TRBJ2-3	few	TGTGCCAGCAGCCAAGATAACGCAGATACGCAGTATTTT	CASSQDNADTQYF
TRBV3-1	TRBD1	TRBJ1-5	NA	TGTGCCAGCAGACGCACAGGGGGAAAGGGTCAGACCCAGCATTTT	CASRRTGGKGQTQHF
TRBV5-1	TRBD1	TRBJ2-1	few	TGCGCCAGCAGCACCACCGGGACAGGGGTCTCCTACAATGAGCAGTTCTTC	CASSTTGTGVSYNEQFF
TRBV15	TRBD1	TRBJ2-1	few	TGTGCCACCAGCAGAGGATTATGGGGACAGGGGGCTGGCAATGAGCAGTTCTTC	CATSRGLWGQGAGNEQFF
TRBV11-2	NA	TRBJ1-2	NA	TGTGCCAGCAGCTCTAGAATGGCTGGGCCTCACTATGGCTACACCTTC	CASSSRMAGPHYGYTF
TRBV25-1	NA	TRBJ2-3	few	TGTGCCAGCAGTGAAAAGGGATGGGGTAGCACAGATACGCAGTATTTT	CASSEKGWGSTDTQYF
TRBV4-3	NA	TRBJ2-1	few	TGCGCCAGCAGCCAAGTCCGAGGGATCAATGAGCAGTTCTTC	CASSQVRGINEQFF
TRBV12-3/TRBV12-4	NA	TRBJ2-7	few	TGTGCCAGCAGCCCCGGTCGGGCAGGGCACGAGCAGTACTTC	CASSPGRAGHEQYF
TRBV6-2/TRBV6-3	NA	TRBJ2-3	NA	TGTGCAGCCTGGGGTTTCACAGATACGCAGTATTTT	CAAWGFTDTQYF
TRBV3-1	NA	TRBJ2-5	NA	TGTGCCAGCAGCCAAAGGGGGTCCGAAGAGACCCAGTACTTC	CASSQRGSEETQYF
TRBV7-6	TRBD2	TRBJ2-7	NA	TGTGCCAGCAGCCCCAGGACTAGCGGGGGCGTCTCCGAGCAGTACTTC	CASSPRTSGGVSEQYF